This T cell receptor beta chain was recorded in a study of blood T cell repertoires in COVID-19. The CDR3 spans 13 residues. The ends were cut back, 4 bases at V and 3 bases at J, with 10 bases in the middle. Germline assignment: CDR1 SGHTS and CDR2 YDEGEE. The data were produced by immunoSEQ multiplex PCR, yet TCRdb's version contains in-frame clones alone and is incomplete. The data hold 200,000 or so clones, with about 87% observed a single time. Participants spanned ages about 18 to 90 years and resided in about 25 US areas. Input material: PBMCs or T cells enriched from blood (not recorded which). V and J are TRBV5-8 and TRBJ2-5; tentative D call: TRBD1 (6 bases). The TCR originated in a woman aged 30 to 39 who had recovered from COVID-19. The CDR3 sequence: CASSPRTEETQYF. The CDR3 DNA is TGTGCCAGCAGCCCAAGGACAGAAGAGACCCAGTACTTC. Using reference TRBV5-8 and TRBJ2-5 for the parts outside the CDR3, the full variable domain is EAGVTQSPTHLIKTRGQQATLRCSPISGHTSVYWYQQALGLGLQFLLWYDEGEERNRGNFPPRFSGRQFPNYSSELNVNALELEDSALYLCASSPRTEETQYFGPGTRLLVL.